The T cell receptor (beta chain) described here comes from a study of blood T cell repertoires in COVID-19. Produced via immunoSEQ multiplex PCR; TCRdb's table is partial and in-frame only. This table has 320,000 or so clones, more than 85% appearing once. Trimming left V 4 bases short and J 8 bases short, with 20 bases between. This CDR3 comprises 15 residues. The germline CDR1 and CDR2 sequences are SEHNR and FQNEAQ (reference sequence). This TCR came from a woman younger than 45 who had recovered from COVID-19. The specimen was PBMCs or T cells enriched from blood (not recorded which). This chain links TRBV7-9 with TRBJ1-2; weak D call: TRBD1 (5 bases). In nucleotides, the CDR3 is TGTGCCAGCAGCTCGAACAGGAACCAGGTATTAGGCTACACCTTC. It translates to CASSSNRNQVLGYTF.